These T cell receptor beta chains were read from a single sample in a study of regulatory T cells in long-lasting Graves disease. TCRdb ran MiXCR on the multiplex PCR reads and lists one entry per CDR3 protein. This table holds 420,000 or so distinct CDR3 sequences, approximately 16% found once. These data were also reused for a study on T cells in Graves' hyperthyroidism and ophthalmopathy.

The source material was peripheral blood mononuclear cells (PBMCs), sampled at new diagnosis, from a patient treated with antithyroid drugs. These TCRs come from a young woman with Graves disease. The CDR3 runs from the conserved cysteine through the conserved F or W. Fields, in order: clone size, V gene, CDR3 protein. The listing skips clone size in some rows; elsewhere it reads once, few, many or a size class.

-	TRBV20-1	CSASGGRGNTIYF
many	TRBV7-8	CASSLMWARTGRNEQYF
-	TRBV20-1	CSARVPLAGIYNEQFF
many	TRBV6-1	CASSVPTGFPYEQYF
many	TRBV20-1	CSAGQGRSYEQYF
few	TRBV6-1	CASRGQGEYNEQFF
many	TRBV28	CASSLLIGGGAGNTIYF
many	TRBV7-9	CASSAGLAGGWDTQYF
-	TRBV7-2	CASSLAQGKLFF
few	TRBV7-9	CASRQGLAGPGPSDTQYF
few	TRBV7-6	CASSLEGGRGSPLHF
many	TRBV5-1	CASSLGGLPNTEAFF
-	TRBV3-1	CASSQAAGAREQYF
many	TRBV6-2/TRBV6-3	CASSSGSSYNEQFF
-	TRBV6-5	CASSYLANEQFF
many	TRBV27	CASTTPGLAGGNTQYF
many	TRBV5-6	CASSLGLAGGPQETQYF
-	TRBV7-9	CASSHRDSPQPQHF
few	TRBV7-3	CASSLQGATSTDTQYF
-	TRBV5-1	CASSKTPGLASYEQYF
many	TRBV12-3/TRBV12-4	CASSPSGIYEQYF
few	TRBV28	CASSTRTGARHRAFF
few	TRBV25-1	CASKGSYGYTF
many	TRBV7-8	CASSWGQSGYEQYF
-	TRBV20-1	CSQKGPGVDEQFF
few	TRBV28	CASLGPGGTEAFF
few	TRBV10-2	CASSGSSSGYEQYF
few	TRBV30	CAWSKTGGTEAFF
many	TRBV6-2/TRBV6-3	CASGRQGYGYTF
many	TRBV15	CATSRDRAKTGELFF
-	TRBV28	CASSYSSSGRSDTQYF
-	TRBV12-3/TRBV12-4	CASSTSGSPNEQFF
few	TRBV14	CASSGDTYQYF
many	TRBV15	CATSPAGNYGYTF
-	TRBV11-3	CASSSTTGGGETQYF
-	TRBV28	CASGQASGYTF
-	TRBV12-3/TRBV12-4	CASTSDWSSYNEQFF
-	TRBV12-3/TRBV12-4	CASSLSLGVYGYTF
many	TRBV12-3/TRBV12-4	CASSPQGSSSYEQYF
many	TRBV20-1	CSASGLAGGSVGETQYF
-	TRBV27	CASYASGRALGNEQFF
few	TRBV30	CAWERQGFPQYF
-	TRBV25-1	CASSESEGVDTEAFF
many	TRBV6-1	CASSSRTSGSKISRNEQFF
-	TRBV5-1	CASSRDILSGNTIYF
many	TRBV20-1	CSARVNTEAFF
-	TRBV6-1	CASSGSPNEKLFF
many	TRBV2	CASSRQGAREKLFF
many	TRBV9	CASSSSASTYNEQFF
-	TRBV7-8	CASSLDSGYVQYF
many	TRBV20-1	CSARKDSYNEQFF
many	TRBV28	CASRSVGTVLEETQYF
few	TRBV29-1	CSVAGTGTTGELFF
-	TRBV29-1	CSVDRGRETQYF
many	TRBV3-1	CASSQGTGSQETQYF
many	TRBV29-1	CTPVAGDYQYTTDTQYF
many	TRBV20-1	CSARDRTGSYTEAFF
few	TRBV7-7	CASSPGGPSDTQYF
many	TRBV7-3	CASSSPASSYNEQFF